A single sample is the source of the 25 T cell receptor beta chains below, sequenced in a study of T-cell reconstitution after alpha-beta-depleted transplantation in children. Molecular barcoding with unique molecular identifiers was used for the TCRbeta library. TCRdb called the PCR reads again in MiXCR, with one record for every CDR3 protein. The sample consists of 450,000 to 500,000 distinct CDR3 sequences, about an eighth of them appearing once. This sample comprised PBMCs from the stem cell graft donor, obtained from the stem cell graft. Source of these receptors: a human donor who donated a stem cell graft to a child with combined immunodeficiency.

This clonotype appeared a few times. This chain connects TRBV12-3 or TRBV12-4 to TRBJ1-4; D not resolved. There are 15 residues in the CDR3. Trimming shortened V by 3 bases and J by 4 bases, and 12 bases separated the two germline ends. This CDR3 is CASSFGSTYNEKLFF. DNA of the CDR3: TGTGCCAGCAGTTTCGGCTCGACCTATAATGAAAAACTGTTTTTT.

The chain carries TRBV24-1 and TRBJ2-1; D is possibly TRBD2 (6 bases). CDR3 length: 17 residues. V lost 4 bases and J lost 7, with 22 bases in between. Germline assignment: CDR1 KGHDR and CDR2 SFDVKD. CDR3 bases: TGTGCCACCAGTGACCCAGGGACTCCCGGCGTGAGAAATGAGCAGTTCTTC. Its protein product is CATSDPGTPGVRNEQFF.

The chain is built from TRBV19 and TRBJ1-5; maybe TRBD1 (5 bases). Germline V gene lookup returns CDR1 LNHDA and CDR2 SQIVND (reference sequence). The CDR3 has 15 amino acids. Deletions cut 4 bases from V and 4 bases from J, with 14 bases between. The CDR3 spells CASSNWDVGNQPQHF. The CDR3, as DNA: TGTGCCAGTAGTAATTGGGACGTAGGAAATCAGCCCCAGCATTTT.

This clonotype was found many times. This sequence joins TRBV7-2 and TRBJ2-5; 8 nucleotides agree with TRBD1. Germline CDR1 reads SGHTA; CDR2 reads FQGNSA. The CDR3 sequence is 15 residues long. Unmatched junction bases numbered 11, after V lost 4 bases and J lost 7 bases. The CDR3 nucleotides are TGTGCCAGCAGCTCCGACAGGGGCAGGGGAGGGACCCAGTACTTC. The encoded protein is CASSSDRGRGGTQYF.

The chain has TRBV7-2 and TRBJ2-5; 11 nucleotides agree with TRBD2. The length of the CDR3 is 15 residues. After removal of 5 bases from V and 3 bases from J, the junction contained 5 bases not matched to a gene. Per germline, CDR1 SGHTA and CDR2 FQGNSA. In DNA, the CDR3 is TGTGCCAGCAGCCTCCAGGGACTAGCGGAAGAGACCCAGTACTTC. Encoded protein: CASSLQGLAEETQYF. Filled out from reference TRBV7-2 and TRBJ2-5, the complete variable domain reads GAGVSQSPSNKVTEKGKDVELRCDPISGHTALYWYRQSLGQGLEFLIYFQGNSAPDKSGLPSDRFSAERTGGSVSTLTIQRTQQEDSAVYLCASSLQGLAEETQYFGPGTRLLVL.

Only a few counts were recorded for this clonotype. The rearrangement joins TRBV7-8 to TRBJ2-1; either TRBD1 or TRBD2 may fit D (5 bases each). This CDR3 is 17 amino acids long. Per germline, CDR1 SGHVS and CDR2 FQNEAQ. V lost 1 base, J lost 7 bases, and 20 bases lay in between. CDR3 coding DNA: TGTGCCAGCAGCTTAGGGAGGCAGGGTATAACATCTAATGAGCAGTTCTTC. It translates to CASSLGRQGITSNEQFF.

This clonotype came up a few times. The rearrangement links TRBV28 to TRBJ1-4; possibly TRBD1 for D (6 bases). The germline V gene encodes CDR1 MDHEN and CDR2 SYDVKM. The CDR3 covers 15 residues. V lost 6 bases and J 7 bases, leaving 18 bases between the germline ends. The CDR3 reads CASSSHREPGEKLFF. The CDR3 DNA sequence: TGTGCCAGCAGCTCACACAGGGAACCTGGTGAAAAACTGTTTTTT.

This clonotype appeared many times. The chain employs TRBV6-5 and TRBJ2-7; D possibly corresponds to TRBD1 (6 bases). V was shortened by 0 bases and J by 3 bases, with 12 bases between the two germline ends. The germline gives CDR1 MNHEY, CDR2 SVGAGI. CDR3 size: 15 residues. This CDR3 reads CASSYSHRVGYEQYF. The CDR3 coding sequence is TGTGCCAGCAGTTACTCCCACAGGGTGGGCTACGAGCAGTACTTC.

The V call is TRBV4-2, the J call TRBJ1-2, with 8 nucleotides matching TRBD1. After removal of 0 bases from V and 5 bases from J, the junction contained 8 bases not matched to a gene. CDR1 is LGHNA, CDR2 YNFKEQ, per germline. There are 16 residues in the CDR3. In DNA, the CDR3 is TGTGCCAGCAGCCAAGATGCCGGGACAGGCCTTTATGGCTACACCTTC. Its protein is CASSQDAGTGLYGYTF.

At least ten counts were recorded for this clonotype. This sequence joins TRBV12-3 or TRBV12-4 and TRBJ2-1, with D possibly being TRBD2 (6 bases). The germline V and J ends were trimmed by 7 bases and 4 bases, with 8 bases remaining between them. The CDR3 contains 12 residues. The CDR3 DNA reads TGTGCCAGCAATCGGGGGTACAATGAGCAGTTCTTC. Translating gives CASNRGYNEQFF.

The rearrangement links TRBV7-2 to TRBJ1-1; 8 bases are a match to TRBD1. Germline trimming cut 2 bases from V and 6 bases from J; bases unmatched to any gene: 8. This CDR3 spans 15 amino acids. Per the germline V gene, CDR1 is SGHTA and CDR2 is FQGNSA. The DNA for the CDR3 is TGTGCCAGCAGCTTATCCCGGACAGGGCCGCCTGAAGCTTTCTTT. Translated: CASSLSRTGPPEAFF.

This clonotype showed up many times. The DNA for the CDR3 is TGTGCCAGCAGCCAAGATGGAAGGCAGGGGCTGGGCAAAAACATTCAGTACTTC. Translated: CASSQDGRQGLGKNIQYF. The rearrangement links TRBV4-2 to TRBJ2-4; possibly TRBD1 for D (6 bases). CDR3 length equals 18 residues. Per germline, CDR1 LGHNA and CDR2 YNFKEQ. V dropped 0 bases and J dropped 3 bases, with 18 bases sitting between them.

This clonotype occurred many times. The chain uses TRBV29-1 and TRBJ2-3; the match to TRBD1 covers 10 bases. With V trimmed by 7 bases and J by 3 bases, 10 bases remained unmatched. The CDR3 is 15 amino acids. CDR1 and CDR2 (germline): SQVTM, ANQGSEA. The DNA for the CDR3 is TGCAGCGCACTCAGACAGGGGGCGCGGACAGATACGCAGTATTTT. It specifies CSALRQGARTDTQYF.

This clonotype has at least ten counts. The V and J genes are TRBV10-3 and TRBJ2-7; tentative D call: TRBD2 (5 bases). The CDR3 contains 13 residues. Trimming left V 4 bases short and J 1 base short, with 8 bases between. Germline CDR1 reads ENHRY; CDR2 reads SYGVKD. The CDR3 spells CAISGRVSYEQYF. For the CDR3, the DNA is TGTGCCATCAGTGGGCGGGTTTCCTACGAGCAGTACTTC.

This clonotype was seen more than once but under ten times. This chain joins TRBV4-2 and TRBJ2-3; the match to TRBD2 covers 13 bases. The CDR3 is made up of 17 amino acids. V lost 3 bases and J lost 0; bases outside the gene matches: 3. Germline V gene sequence: CDR1 LGHNA, CDR2 YNFKEQ. The CDR3 loop is CASSQGLAGPSTDTQYF. The CDR3 DNA reads TGTGCCAGCAGCCAGGGACTAGCGGGACCAAGCACAGATACGCAGTATTTT.

J is TRBJ2-5 and V is TRBV29-1; 9 nucleotides align to TRBD1. CDR3 length: 13 amino acids. CDR1 SQVTM and CDR2 ANQGSEA come from the germline V gene. V lost 7 bases and J lost 2; bases outside the gene matches: 5. The chain's CDR3 is CSATGGGQETQYF. CDR3 bases: TGCAGCGCTACAGGGGGCGGGCAAGAGACCCAGTACTTC.

This clonotype was detected only a few times. The gene calls are TRBV7-4 and TRBJ2-1, with 8 bases fitting TRBD1. The CDR3 contains 14 residues. V shed 6 bases, J shed 7 bases, and the junction held 8 bases outside the gene matches. Germline CDR1 reads SGHVT; CDR2 reads SQSDAQ. CDR3 residues: CASSQRDRTNEQFF. In DNA form, the CDR3 reads TGTGCCAGCAGTCAACGGGACAGGACTAATGAGCAGTTCTTC.

This clonotype was seen at least ten times. This chain uses TRBV12-3 or TRBV12-4 with TRBJ2-3; D gene unclear. V lost 2 bases, J lost 5 bases, and 11 bases lay in between. The length of the CDR3 is 14 residues. CDR3 bases: TGTGCCAGCAGTTTATTGTCGCTCAGAGATACGCAGTATTTT. The encoded protein is CASSLLSLRDTQYF.

This clonotype was recorded at least ten times. This chain links TRBV20-1 with TRBJ2-3; 7 nucleotides agree with TRBD2. V was clipped by 6 bases and J by 6 bases; unmatched bases: 15. The CDR3 spans 15 residues. Germline CDR1 and CDR2: DFQATT and SNEGSKA (reference sequence). The CDR3 spells CSAIRLARVVDTQYF. The CDR3 DNA sequence: TGCAGTGCGATTCGACTAGCTCGGGTGGTCGATACGCAGTATTTT.

This clonotype was seen a handful of times. The chain uses TRBV5-1 and TRBJ2-1; 10 nucleotides align to TRBD2. V lost 4 bases, J lost 9 bases, and 13 bases stayed unmatched. The CDR3 totals 16 residues. The germline V gene has CDR1 SGHRS and CDR2 YFSETQ. This CDR3 reads CASSKDFSGRVGEQFF. DNA of the CDR3: TGCGCCAGCAGCAAGGACTTCAGCGGGAGGGTTGGTGAGCAGTTCTTC.

V usage is TRBV5-1 and J usage is TRBJ1-1; 11 bases agree with TRBD1. The CDR3 covers 13 residues. V dropped 5 bases and J dropped 5; count of bases not matched to a gene: 2. CDR1 and CDR2 (germline): SGHRS, YFSETQ. The CDR3, as DNA: TGCGCCAGCAGGGGACAGGGGGGTACTGAAGCTTTCTTT. It encodes CASRGQGGTEAFF.

The genes are TRBV12-5 and TRBJ1-1; possible D gene TRBD1, 5 bases. CDR1 LGHNT and CDR2 FRNRAP come from the germline V gene. Deletions cut 6 bases from V and 0 bases from J, with 17 bases between. The CDR3 loop spans 16 amino acids. This CDR3 reads CASGFDVGGMNTEAFF. In nucleotides, the CDR3 is TGTGCTAGTGGGTTCGACGTCGGGGGGATGAACACTGAAGCTTTCTTT.

The rearrangement joins TRBV11-2 to TRBJ2-7; D may correspond to TRBD1 or TRBD2 (5 bases each). The CDR3 extends over 15 amino acids. CDR1 is SGHAT and CDR2 is FQNNGV in the germline V gene. Trimming removed 3 bases from V and 7 bases from J, with 19 bases in between. CDR3 DNA: TGTGCCAGCAGCTTCTCCGGGACGGAGGTCGGGGAGCAGTACTTC. It translates to CASSFSGTEVGEQYF.

The CDR3 nucleotides read TGTGCCAGCTCACCACCTCTAGCAACCGAGCAGTTCTTC. This codes for CASSPPLATEQFF. J is TRBJ2-1 and V is TRBV18; TRBD2 might be the D (5 bases). Germline V gene sequence: CDR1 KGHSH, CDR2 LQKENI. V was trimmed by 0 bases and J by 10 bases, leaving 10 bases between them. The CDR3 is made up of 13 amino acids.

The chain carries TRBV6-5 and TRBJ2-3; 7 bases align to TRBD2. The V and J ends lost 0 bases and 0 bases, in that order; junction bases with no gene match: 3. The germline V gene has CDR1 MNHEY and CDR2 SVGAGI. This CDR3 is built from 16 residues. CDR3 sequence reads: CASSYSASGSTDTQYF. CDR3 DNA: TGTGCCAGCAGTTACTCGGCTAGCGGTAGCACAGATACGCAGTATTTT.